This record concerns one TCR beta chain sequence. The entry originates in a study of control samples from healthy donors and cancer patients. Germline CDR1 and CDR2: SGHDT and YYEEEE. CDR3 size: 16 residues. V shed 4 bases and J shed 1 base, with 17 bases lying between them. Using immunoSEQ multiplex PCR, the repertoire was profiled, and TCRdb retains in-frame clones only, with some absent. The table includes more than 110,000 clones, around 85% detected once. Material for sequencing was blood. The chain joins TRBV5-6 to TRBJ1-1; D is undetermined. This clonotype was sampled from a woman in her thirties in good health. CDR3 region: CASSQEGFSRNTEAFF. DNA of the CDR3: TGTGCCAGCAGCCAGGAGGGATTCAGTAGGAACACTGAAGCTTTCTTT.